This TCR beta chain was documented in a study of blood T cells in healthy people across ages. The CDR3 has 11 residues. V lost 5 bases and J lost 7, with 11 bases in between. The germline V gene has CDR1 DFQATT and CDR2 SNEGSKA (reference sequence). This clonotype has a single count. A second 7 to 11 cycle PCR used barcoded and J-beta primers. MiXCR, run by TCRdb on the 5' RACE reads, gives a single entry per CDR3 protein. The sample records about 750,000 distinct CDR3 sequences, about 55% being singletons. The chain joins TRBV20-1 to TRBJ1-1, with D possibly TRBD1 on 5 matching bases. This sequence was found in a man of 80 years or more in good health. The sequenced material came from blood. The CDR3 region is CSALGEIEAFF. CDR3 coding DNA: TGCAGTGCTCTGGGGGAGATTGAAGCTTTCTTT.